What follows are 15 T cell receptor beta chains derived from one specimen sequenced in a study of cytomegalovirus exposure and HLA in healthy donors. Data came from immunoSEQ multiplex PCR; TCRdb stores just in-frame clones and leaves some out. The sample has approximately 110,000 clones; around 94% are singletons. The source material was PBMCs. The receptors were sampled from a young woman in good health and CMV-seronegative.

The rearrangement uses TRBV12-5 and TRBJ2-5, with unresolved D. Trimming pared 1 base from V and 4 bases from J, leaving 4 bases between. The germline V gene encodes CDR1 LGHNT and CDR2 FRNRAP. The CDR3 runs 12 residues. The CDR3 nucleotides are TGTGCTAGTGGTTTGGAGCGAGAGACCCAGTACTTC. It specifies CASGLERETQYF.

The chain recombines TRBV7-8 with TRBJ2-7; possible D gene TRBD2, 6 bases. Trimming left V 3 bases short and J 6 bases short, with 15 bases between. Germline V gene data show CDR1 as SGHVS and CDR2 as FQNEAQ. The length of the CDR3 is 14 residues. The CDR3 DNA is TGTGCCAGCAGCTTCGGACAAGGGAGGAGCGAGCAGTACTTC. It translates to CASSFGQGRSEQYF.

The chain uses TRBV5-1 and TRBJ2-3; D gene uncertain. Trimming removed 4 bases from V and 2 bases from J, with 2 bases in between. The germline CDR1 and CDR2 sequences are SGHRS and YFSETQ. CDR3 length: 11 residues. In DNA, the CDR3 is TGCGCCAGCAGCCTCACAGATACGCAGTATTTT. Translated, it gives CASSLTDTQYF.

The rearrangement joins TRBV6-6 to TRBJ2-7, with D perhaps matching TRBD2 (5 bases). The CDR3 sequence is 15 residues long. The germline CDR1 and CDR2 sequences are MNHNY and SVGAGI (reference sequence). Trimming pared 6 bases from V and 0 bases from J, leaving 15 bases between. The CDR3, as DNA: TGTGCCAGCAGCCGAGGACGGAGGAGCTCCTACGAGCAGTACTTC. Its protein is CASSRGRRSSYEQYF.

The table lists this clone with a count of one. This sequence joins TRBV9 and TRBJ2-2, with TRBD1 identical over 7 bases. CDR1 SGDLS and CDR2 YYNGEE come from the germline V gene. Trimming took 2 bases from V and 2 from J; bases not matched to a gene: 6. The CDR3 has 16 residues. The CDR3 sequence is CASSVRGTANTGELFF. In DNA form, the CDR3 reads TGTGCCAGCAGCGTCAGAGGGACAGCTAACACCGGGGAGCTGTTTTTT.

The chain has TRBV7-2 and TRBJ2-7, with TRBD2 matching over 9 bases. The ends lost 3 bases at V and 6 bases at J; junction bases unmatched: 12. The CDR3 runs to 16 residues. Germline V gene lookup returns CDR1 SGHTA and CDR2 FQGNSA. In DNA form, the CDR3 reads TGTGCCAGCAGCTTTTCCGGGACTAGCCTGGGGAGCGAGCAGTACTTC. It specifies CASSFSGTSLGSEQYF.

V gene TRBV2 combines with J gene TRBJ2-7, with 7 bases matching TRBD2. CDR3 length: 13 residues. J gave up 7 bases and V 6 bases, and 9 bases lay outside the gene matches. Germline V gene lookup returns CDR1 SNHLY and CDR2 FYNNEI. CDR3 DNA: TGTGCCAGCAGCATCAACTTGGGGGGGGAGCAGTACTTC. It specifies CASSINLGGEQYF.

The V gene is TRBV27, the J gene TRBJ2-1; D is unresolved. CDR1 and CDR2 (germline): MNHEY, SMNVEV (reference sequence). Deletions cut 2 bases from V and 0 bases from J, with 8 bases between. The CDR3 covers 15 residues. The DNA of the CDR3 is TGTGCCAGCAGTTTACAGGTCAGCTCCTACAATGAGCAGTTCTTC. Encoded protein: CASSLQVSSYNEQFF.

The V gene is TRBV18, the J gene TRBJ2-5; the D is unclear. The germline V and J ends were trimmed by 3 bases and 5 bases, with 4 bases remaining between them. This CDR3 has 11 amino acids. Germline V CDR1 and CDR2: KGHSH, LQKENI. Written as DNA, the CDR3 is TGTGCCAGCTCACCGGAGGAGACCCAGTACTTC. This encodes CASSPEETQYF.

The rearrangement uses TRBV27 and TRBJ1-2; TRBD1 is a possible D gene (5 bases). The CDR3 runs 14 residues. Germline CDR1 and CDR2: MNHEY and SMNVEV (reference sequence). V was trimmed by 6 bases and J by 8 bases, leaving 19 bases between them. CDR3 sequence (DNA): TGTGCCAGCAGCCCAAGGTCGGGGGGGAGGGGCTACACCTTC. Its translation is CASSPRSGGRGYTF.

The chain is built from TRBV5-1 and TRBJ2-3, with D perhaps TRBD2 (6 bases). The CDR3 is 15 amino acids. Germline lookup yields CDR1 SGHRS and CDR2 YFSETQ. Deletions cut 2 bases from V and 5 bases from J, with 15 bases between. The CDR3 is CASSFGGLLGDTQYF. The CDR3 DNA follows: TGCGCCAGCAGCTTCGGGGGACTCTTGGGAGATACGCAGTATTTT.

In this sample, this clone turned up a few times. This chain joins TRBV2 and TRBJ1-2, with 8 bases identical to TRBD1. With 2 bases clipped from V and 8 bases from J, the junction kept 7 bases outside the gene matches. Germline CDR1 SNHLY, CDR2 FYNNEI. There are 14 residues in the CDR3. The CDR3 loop is CASSEWTGLWGYTF. The CDR3 coding sequence is TGTGCCAGCAGTGAATGGACAGGGCTTTGGGGCTACACCTTC.

V usage is TRBV9 and J usage is TRBJ1-2; TRBD1 aligns across 12 bases. V dropped 4 bases and J dropped 9; count of bases not matched to a gene: 10. There are 15 residues in the CDR3. Germline lookup yields CDR1 SGDLS and CDR2 YYNGEE. This CDR3 is CASSISGTGGGSYTF. The CDR3 region has the DNA TGTGCCAGCAGCATCTCCGGGACAGGGGGCGGAAGCTACACCTTC.

This clone showed up just once. V is TRBV27 and J is TRBJ1-5, with 9 nucleotides matching TRBD1. Looked up from germline, CDR1 is MNHEY and CDR2 is SMNVEV (reference sequence). This CDR3 comprises 14 residues. V was clipped by 9 bases and J by 4 bases; unmatched bases: 7. CDR3 region: CASAAGTGNQPQHF. Here the CDR3 DNA reads TGTGCCAGTGCCGCCGGGACAGGGAATCAGCCCCAGCATTTT.

This sequence joins TRBV6-6 and TRBJ1-2; 7 bases fit TRBD1. The CDR3 has 15 residues. V trimming: 7 bases; J trimming: 5 bases; junction bases outside the gene matches: 13. Germline CDR1 reads MNHNY; CDR2 reads SVGAGI (reference sequence). This CDR3 is CASTPSRGPYYGYTF. The CDR3 DNA is TGTGCCAGCACTCCCTCGAGGGGGCCCTATTATGGCTACACCTTC.